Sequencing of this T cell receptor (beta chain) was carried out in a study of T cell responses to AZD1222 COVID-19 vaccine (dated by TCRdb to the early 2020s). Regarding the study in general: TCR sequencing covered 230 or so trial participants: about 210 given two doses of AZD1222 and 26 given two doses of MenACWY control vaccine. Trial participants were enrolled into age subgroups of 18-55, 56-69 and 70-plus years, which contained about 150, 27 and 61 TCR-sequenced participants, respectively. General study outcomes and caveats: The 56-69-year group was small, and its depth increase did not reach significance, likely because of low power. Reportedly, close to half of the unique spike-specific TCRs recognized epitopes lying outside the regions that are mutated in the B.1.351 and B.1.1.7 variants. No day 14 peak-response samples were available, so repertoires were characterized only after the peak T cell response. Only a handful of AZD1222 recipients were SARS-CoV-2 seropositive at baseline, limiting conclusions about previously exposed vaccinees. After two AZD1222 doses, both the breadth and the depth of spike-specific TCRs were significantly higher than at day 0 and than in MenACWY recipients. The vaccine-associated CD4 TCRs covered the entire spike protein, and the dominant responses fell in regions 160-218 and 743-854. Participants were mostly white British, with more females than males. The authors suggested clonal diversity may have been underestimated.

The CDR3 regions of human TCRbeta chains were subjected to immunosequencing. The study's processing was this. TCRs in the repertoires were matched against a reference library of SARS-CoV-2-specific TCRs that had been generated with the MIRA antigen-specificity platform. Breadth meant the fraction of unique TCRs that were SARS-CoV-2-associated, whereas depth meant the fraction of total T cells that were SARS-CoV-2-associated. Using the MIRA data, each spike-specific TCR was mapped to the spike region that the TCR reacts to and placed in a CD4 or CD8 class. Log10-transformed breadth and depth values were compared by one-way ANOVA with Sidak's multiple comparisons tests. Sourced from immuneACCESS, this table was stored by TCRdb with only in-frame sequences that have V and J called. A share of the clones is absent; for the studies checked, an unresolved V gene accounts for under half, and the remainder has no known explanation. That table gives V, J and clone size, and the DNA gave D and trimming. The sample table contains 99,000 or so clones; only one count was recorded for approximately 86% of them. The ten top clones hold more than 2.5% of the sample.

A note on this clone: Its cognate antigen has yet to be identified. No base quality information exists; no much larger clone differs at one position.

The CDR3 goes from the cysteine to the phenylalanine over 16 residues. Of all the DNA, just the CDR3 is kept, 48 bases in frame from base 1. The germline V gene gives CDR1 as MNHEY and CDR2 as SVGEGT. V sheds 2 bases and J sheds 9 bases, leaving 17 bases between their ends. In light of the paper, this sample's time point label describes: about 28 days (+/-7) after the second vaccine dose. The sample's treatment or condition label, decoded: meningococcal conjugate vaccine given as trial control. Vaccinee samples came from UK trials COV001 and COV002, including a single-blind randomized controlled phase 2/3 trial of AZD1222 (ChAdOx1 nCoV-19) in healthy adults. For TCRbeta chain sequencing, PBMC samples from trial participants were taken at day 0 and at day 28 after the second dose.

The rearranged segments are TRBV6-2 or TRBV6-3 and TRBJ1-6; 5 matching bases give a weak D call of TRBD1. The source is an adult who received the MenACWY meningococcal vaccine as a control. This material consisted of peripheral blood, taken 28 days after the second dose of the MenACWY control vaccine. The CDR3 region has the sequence CASSYRPGATGSPLHF. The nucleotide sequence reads TGTGCCAGCAGTTACCGTCCGGGAGCCACAGGTTCACCCCTCCACTTT.